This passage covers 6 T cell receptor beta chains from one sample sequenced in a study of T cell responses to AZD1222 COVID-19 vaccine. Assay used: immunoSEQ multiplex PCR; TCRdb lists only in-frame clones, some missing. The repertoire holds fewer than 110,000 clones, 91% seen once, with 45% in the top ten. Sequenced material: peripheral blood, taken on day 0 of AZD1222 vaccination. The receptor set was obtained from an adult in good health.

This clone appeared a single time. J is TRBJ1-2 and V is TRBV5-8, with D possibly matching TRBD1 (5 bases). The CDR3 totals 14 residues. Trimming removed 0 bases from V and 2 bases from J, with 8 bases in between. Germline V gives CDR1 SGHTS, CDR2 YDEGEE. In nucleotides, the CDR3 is TGTGCCAGCAGCTTGGGCGCAGGGAACTATGGCTACACCTTC. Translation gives CASSLGAGNYGYTF.

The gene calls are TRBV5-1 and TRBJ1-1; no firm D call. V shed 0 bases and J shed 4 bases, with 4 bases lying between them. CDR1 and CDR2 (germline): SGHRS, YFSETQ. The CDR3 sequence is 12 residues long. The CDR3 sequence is CASSLEGTEAFF. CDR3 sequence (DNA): TGCGCCAGCAGCTTGGAGGGCACTGAAGCTTTCTTT.

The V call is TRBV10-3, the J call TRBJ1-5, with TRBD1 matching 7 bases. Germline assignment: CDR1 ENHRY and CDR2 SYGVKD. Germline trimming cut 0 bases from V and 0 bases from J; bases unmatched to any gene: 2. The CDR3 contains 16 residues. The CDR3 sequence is CAISESGGNSNQPQHF. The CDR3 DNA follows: TGTGCCATCAGTGAGTCAGGGGGCAATAGCAATCAGCCCCAGCATTTT.

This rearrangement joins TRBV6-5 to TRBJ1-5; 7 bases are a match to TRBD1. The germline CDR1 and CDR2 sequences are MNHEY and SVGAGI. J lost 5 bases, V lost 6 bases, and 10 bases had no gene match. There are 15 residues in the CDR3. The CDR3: CASSRGISVDQPQHF. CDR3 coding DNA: TGTGCCAGCAGCAGGGGGATATCGGTTGATCAGCCCCAGCATTTT.

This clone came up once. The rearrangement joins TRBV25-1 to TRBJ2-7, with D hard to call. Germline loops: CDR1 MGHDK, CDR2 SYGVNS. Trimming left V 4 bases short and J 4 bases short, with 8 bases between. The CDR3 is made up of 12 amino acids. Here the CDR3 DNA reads TGTGCCAGCAGTGGTACAAATTACGAGCAGTACTTC. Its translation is CASSGTNYEQYF.

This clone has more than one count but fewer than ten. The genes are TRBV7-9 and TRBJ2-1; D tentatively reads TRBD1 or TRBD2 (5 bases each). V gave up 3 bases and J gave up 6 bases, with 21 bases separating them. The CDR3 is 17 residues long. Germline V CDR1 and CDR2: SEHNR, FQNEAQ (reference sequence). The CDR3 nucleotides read TGTGCCAGCAGCTTCTCTACCCGGGGCTCCACGGTCAATGAGCAGTTCTTC. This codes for CASSFSTRGSTVNEQFF. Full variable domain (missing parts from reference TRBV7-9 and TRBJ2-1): DTGVSQNPRHKITKRGQNVTFRCDPISEHNRLYWYRQTLGQGPEFLTYFQNEAQLEKSRLLSDRFSAERPKGSFSTLEIQRTEQGDSAMYLCASSFSTRGSTVNEQFFGPGTRLTVL.